This T cell receptor (beta chain) was captured in a study of OX40 agonist ivuxolimab in advanced cancers. General study points: Determination of antigen specificity was not performed for the expanded peripheral T cells.

With regard to this clone: Its antigen is not identified.

Data came from immunoSEQ multiplex PCR; TCRdb stores just in-frame clones and leaves some out. The table includes about 31,000 clones, 81% detected once. This CDR3 region has 11 residues. V was clipped by 5 bases and J by 4 bases, with 2 bases between them. In germline, CDR1 is SGHDN, CDR2 FVKESK. Sample: CD4+ or CD8+ T cells sorted from blood, taken in a trial of the OX40 agonist ivuxolimab. The receptor was isolated from an adult with an advanced solid tumor such as melanoma, head and neck, liver or kidney cancer. The V and J genes are TRBV14 and TRBJ2-2; no clear D. This CDR3 reads CASSVTGELFF. The CDR3 DNA follows: TGTGCCAGCAGCGTCACCGGGGAGCTGTTTTTT.